Below, 24 T cell receptor beta chains from the same sample are listed, as sequenced in a study of cytomegalovirus exposure and HLA in healthy donors. Use of 60 Vbeta and 13 Jbeta primers characterized the PCR. TCRdb's table, derived via immunoSEQ multiplex PCR, lists solely in-frame clones and lacks some. The table has roughly 150,000 clones, about 82% seen once. The sample was PBMCs. These receptors came from a male donor in good health and CMV-seronegative.

This clone has a handful of counts. The genes are TRBV7-2 and TRBJ2-7; 7 bases are a match to TRBD2. The CDR3 has 15 residues. CDR1 is SGHTA, CDR2 FQGNSA, per germline. The trim removed 4 bases at V and 0 bases at J, leaving 6 bases unmatched. The CDR3 nucleotides read TGTGCCAGCAGCTCGGGAGGCGGGAGCTCCTACGAGCAGTACTTC. Residues: CASSSGGGSSYEQYF.

This rearrangement joins TRBV7-8 to TRBJ2-3, with 9 bases lining up with TRBD1. V lost 1 base and J lost 3; bases outside the gene matches: 2. CDR1 and CDR2 from the germline V gene are SGHVS and FQNEAQ. CDR3 size: 15 residues. The CDR3 bases are TGTGCCAGCAGCTTAGGCGGACAGGGGACAGATACGCAGTATTTT. Translation: CASSLGGQGTDTQYF.

In regard to this clone: A junction end diverges from the germline sequence, so it may reflect a read error. The CDR3 here is CSSYLLEGTGAFF. CDR3 DNA sequence: TGCAGCTCTTATTTACTGGAAGGGACTGGAGCTTTCTTT. V is TRBV29-1 and J is TRBJ1-1; possible D gene TRBD1, 5 bases. The CDR3 consists of 13 residues. Germline V CDR1 and CDR2: SQVTM, ANQGSEA.

CDR3 sequence reads: CASSQTLQETQYF. The CDR3 DNA sequence: TGTGCCAGCAGCCAGACATTACAAGAGACCCAGTACTTC. The chain combines TRBV7-2 with TRBJ2-5; D not resolved. This CDR3 spans 13 amino acids. V was cut by 5 bases and J by 2 bases, with 9 bases left in between. Germline values: CDR1 SGHTA, CDR2 FQGNSA.

V gene TRBV29-1 combines with J gene TRBJ2-1; 8 nucleotides match TRBD2. This CDR3 has 14 amino acids. The germline V gene has CDR1 SQVTM and CDR2 ANQGSEA. Trimming removed 7 bases from V and 7 bases from J; junction bases left unmatched: 12. CDR3: CSASGGQGTNEQFF. The DNA for the CDR3 is TGCAGCGCCTCGGGGGGGCAGGGTACGAATGAGCAGTTCTTC.

This clone turned up a few times. The chain combines TRBV11-2 with TRBJ2-5, with TRBD1 identical over 10 bases. CDR1 and CDR2 from the germline V gene are SGHAT and FQNNGV. J was trimmed by 2 bases and V by 5 bases; bases with no gene match: 2. This CDR3 is 14 amino acids long. In DNA, the CDR3 is TGTGCCAGCAGCCGGGACAGGGGACAAGAGACCCAGTACTTC. Its protein is CASSRDRGQETQYF.

This sequence joins TRBV11-3 and TRBJ2-3; TRBD1 is a possible D gene (5 bases). V lost 2 bases and J 0 bases, leaving 6 bases between the germline ends. Germline values: CDR1 SGHNT, CDR2 YENEEA. The CDR3 length is 14 residues. CDR3: CASSLKGSTDTQYF. The CDR3 nucleotides are TGTGCCAGCAGCTTAAAGGGGAGCACAGATACGCAGTATTTT.

The chain uses TRBV19 and TRBJ2-7; 11 bases align to TRBD2. This CDR3 region has 14 residues. Per the germline V gene, CDR1 is LNHDA and CDR2 is SQIVND (reference sequence). The junction had 4 bases not matched to a gene; V was cut back by 7 bases and J by 2 bases. DNA of the CDR3: TGTGCCAGTACCTTGACTAGCGGGGCCTACGAGCAGTACTTC. Its translation is CASTLTSGAYEQYF.

The chain has TRBV11-2 and TRBJ2-3; TRBD2 matches 7 bases. V lost 4 bases and J lost 2; bases outside the gene matches: 12. Germline V gives CDR1 SGHAT, CDR2 FQNNGV. This CDR3 region has 17 residues. The CDR3 spells CASSSYRSGAPTDTQYF. The CDR3, as DNA: TGTGCCAGCAGCTCGTACAGGAGCGGGGCCCCCACAGATACGCAGTATTTT.

Only a few counts were recorded for this clone. CDR3 in DNA: TGTGCCAGCAGTTACTCGCAGGGGGCTTTGACTGAAGCTTTCTTT. This gives the protein CASSYSQGALTEAFF. The chain combines TRBV6-5 with TRBJ1-1; 8 bases line up with TRBD1. Germline CDR1 reads MNHEY; CDR2 reads SVGAGI. This CDR3 has 15 amino acids. The trim removed 0 bases at V and 5 bases at J, leaving 5 bases unmatched.

This chain links TRBV5-8 with TRBJ2-3; 10 bases fit TRBD1. Germline lookup yields CDR1 SGHTS and CDR2 YDEGEE. The V gene end was trimmed by 4 bases and the J gene end by 10 bases; junction bases not matched to a gene: 6. The CDR3 has 13 residues. DNA of the CDR3: TGTGCCAGCAGCCCGGGACAGGGGCGGGCGCAGTATTTT. It yields the protein CASSPGQGRAQYF. Complete variable domain (other parts from reference TRBV5-8 and TRBJ2-3): EAGVTQSPTHLIKTRGQQATLRCSPISGHTSVYWYQQALGLGLQFLLWYDEGEERNRGNFPPRFSGRQFPNYSSELNVNALELEDSALYLCASSPGQGRAQYFGPGTRLTVL.

The chain recombines TRBV5-4 with TRBJ2-3; D gene uncertain. The CDR3 extends over 12 amino acids. V was cut by 4 bases and J by 0 bases, with 3 bases left in between. CDR1 and CDR2 (germline): SGHNT, YYREEE (reference sequence). CDR3 nucleotide sequence: TGTGCCAGCAGCCGTAGCACAGATACGCAGTATTTT. This sequence encodes CASSRSTDTQYF.

V and J are TRBV4-3 and TRBJ1-2, with 8 bases aligning to TRBD1. CDR3 length: 12 amino acids. The germline gives CDR1 LGHNA, CDR2 YSLEER. The trim removed 4 bases at V and 8 bases at J, leaving 3 bases unmatched. The chain's CDR3 is CASSPDRGGYTF. The CDR3 nucleotides are TGCGCCAGCAGCCCAGACAGGGGAGGCTACACCTTC.

This chain links TRBV5-5 with TRBJ1-2; 8 nucleotides match TRBD1. The length of the CDR3 is 15 residues. The V and J ends lost 4 bases and 3 bases, in that order; junction bases with no gene match: 8. Germline CDR1 and CDR2: SGHKS and YYEKEE (reference sequence). The CDR3 loop is CASSPRDRKDYGYTF. CDR3 DNA sequence: TGTGCCAGCAGCCCGAGGGACAGGAAAGACTATGGCTACACCTTC.

The CDR3 protein is CASSDPQGVGQPQHF. CDR3 in DNA: TGTGCCAGCAGTGACCCACAGGGCGTCGGGCAGCCCCAGCATTTT. The rearrangement links TRBV28 to TRBJ1-5; tentatively, D is TRBD1 (6 bases). V lost 5 bases, J lost 7 bases, and 18 bases lay in between. CDR3 length: 15 residues. Germline V gene lookup returns CDR1 MDHEN and CDR2 SYDVKM.

This chain connects TRBV28 to TRBJ1-2; weak D call: TRBD1 (5 bases). Germline V gene sequence: CDR1 MDHEN, CDR2 SYDVKM. The CDR3 extends over 13 amino acids. The ends were cut back, 1 base at V and 2 bases at J, with 5 bases in the middle. CDR3 nucleotide sequence: TGTGCCAGCAGTTTATCAGGGAACTATGGCTACACCTTC. Residues: CASSLSGNYGYTF.

A single count supports this clone. The chain joins TRBV9 to TRBJ2-1, with 10 bases fitting TRBD2. Germline values: CDR1 SGDLS, CDR2 YYNGEE. V was pared by 2 bases and J by 3 bases, with 2 bases of the junction left unmatched. This CDR3 has 15 amino acids. CDR3 in DNA: TGTGCCAGCAGCGTCCTAGCGGGAGACTACAATGAGCAGTTCTTC. This sequence encodes CASSVLAGDYNEQFF.

This sequence joins TRBV7-3 and TRBJ2-3; TRBD1 matches at 7 bases. Germline CDR1 reads SGHTA; CDR2 reads FQGTGA. This CDR3 contains 14 residues. With V trimmed by 3 bases and J by 2 bases, 2 bases remained unmatched. For the CDR3, the DNA is TGTGCCAGCAGCTTCGGACAGGTCACAGATACGCAGTATTTT. This encodes CASSFGQVTDTQYF.

This clone showed up just once. The chain has TRBV30 and TRBJ2-3; D is unclear. This CDR3 is built from 16 residues. From germline, CDR1 is GTSNPN and CDR2 SVGIG (reference sequence). V was shortened by 2 bases and J by 4 bases, with 19 bases between the two germline ends. CDR3 sequence: CAWSLKPARSADTQYF. The CDR3 region has the DNA TGTGCCTGGAGTCTCAAACCCGCGAGGTCGGCAGATACGCAGTATTTT.

The CDR3 reads CASSRGVFSYEQYF. CDR3 in DNA: TGTGCCAGCAGCCGGGGGGTTTTCAGCTACGAGCAGTACTTC. The gene calls are TRBV7-6 and TRBJ2-7; 7 positions agree with TRBD2. The V gene's germline CDR1 is SGHVS and CDR2 FNYEAQ. The CDR3 consists of 14 residues. Trimming at V came to 5 bases and at J to 3 bases, leaving 7 bases not matched to a gene.

The chain carries TRBV4-1 and TRBJ1-6; 7 bases are a match to TRBD1. CDR1 and CDR2 from the germline V gene are MGHRA and YSYEKL. V shed 4 bases and J 3 bases; nucleotides not matched to a gene: 6. This CDR3 region has 16 residues. The CDR3 DNA is TGCGCCAGCAGCCCCGTGACAGGGAACTATAATTCACCCCTCCACTTT. This codes for CASSPVTGNYNSPLHF.

This clone showed up just once. The CDR3 sequence: CASSLLVAVTGGTEAFF. The DNA for the CDR3 is TGTGCCAGCAGCTTGTTGGTGGCCGTCACCGGCGGCACTGAAGCTTTCTTT. The chain has TRBV5-8 and TRBJ1-1; D gene unclear. Germline-derived CDR1 and CDR2 are SGHTS and YDEGEE. V was shortened by 1 base and J by 4 bases, with 20 bases between the two germline ends. There are 17 residues in the CDR3. The full variable domain, with the rest looked up from reference TRBV5-8 and TRBJ1-1, is EAGVTQSPTHLIKTRGQQATLRCSPISGHTSVYWYQQALGLGLQFLLWYDEGEERNRGNFPPRFSGRQFPNYSSELNVNALELEDSALYLCASSLLVAVTGGTEAFFGQGTRLTVV.

A single count supports this clone. This rearrangement joins TRBV28 to TRBJ1-1, with 7 nucleotides matching TRBD1. The CDR3 has 14 amino acids. The V and J ends lost 3 bases and 4 bases, in that order; junction bases with no gene match: 5. The germline V gene encodes CDR1 MDHEN and CDR2 SYDVKM. CDR3 DNA: TGTGCCAGCAGTTTTACGGCAGGGGGCACTGAAGCTTTCTTT. Encoded protein: CASSFTAGGTEAFF.

V usage is TRBV7-8 and J usage is TRBJ2-5, with 8 bases fitting TRBD2. Germline V gene data show CDR1 as SGHVS and CDR2 as FQNEAQ. Unmatched junction bases numbered 13, after V lost 3 bases and J lost 4 bases. The CDR3 has 17 amino acids. The DNA of the CDR3 is TGTGCCAGCAGCTTTGGGACTAGTTTTGGCTATAGAGAGACCCAGTACTTC. Amino acids: CASSFGTSFGYRETQYF.